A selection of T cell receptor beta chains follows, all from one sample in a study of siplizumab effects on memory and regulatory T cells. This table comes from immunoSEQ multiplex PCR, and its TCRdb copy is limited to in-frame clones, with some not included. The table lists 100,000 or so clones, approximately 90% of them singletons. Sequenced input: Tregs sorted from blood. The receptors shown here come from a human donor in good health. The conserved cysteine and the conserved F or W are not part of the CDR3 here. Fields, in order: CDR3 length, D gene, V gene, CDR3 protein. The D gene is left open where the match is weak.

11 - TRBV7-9 ASSLAGANVLT
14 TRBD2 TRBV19 ASSIGLAGGTDTQY
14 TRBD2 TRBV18 ASSPLAGGNTGELF
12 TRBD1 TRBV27 ASTLGQLWTEAF
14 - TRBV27 ASSLSHGPPNEKLF
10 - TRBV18 ASSRAGETQY
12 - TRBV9 ASSSRTSQETQY
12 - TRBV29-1 SVRSDSGTDTQY
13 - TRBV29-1 SVMVSGKNTGELF
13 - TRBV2 ASRGGAGPNYGYT
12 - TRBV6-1 ASSDGYSNQPQH
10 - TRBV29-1 SVNSGEGGYT
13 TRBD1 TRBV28 ASSLTGTETDTQY
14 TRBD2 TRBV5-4 ASSGGGGPAGGEQY
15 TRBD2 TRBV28 ASTRGLAGGFTGELF
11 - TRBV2 ASNGQTYYEQY
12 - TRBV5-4 ASSSQGRRETQY
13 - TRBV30 AWSVGLSTNNEQF
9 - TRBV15 ATSTGRTQY
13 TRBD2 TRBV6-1 ASSDRTSGRKEQY
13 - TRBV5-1 ASSFGRALAYEQY
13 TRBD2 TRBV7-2 ASSLDGLATYEQY
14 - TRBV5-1 ASSLARGLPSYEQF
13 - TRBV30 AWSVTDSSNQPQH
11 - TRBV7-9 ASTSSGAYEQY
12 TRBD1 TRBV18 ASSPLTGGDGYT
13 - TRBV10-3 AISDLGAGANVLT
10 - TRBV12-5 ASGLARGTQY
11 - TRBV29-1 SVEQTGANVLT
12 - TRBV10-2 ASSVSGGNQPQH
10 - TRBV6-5 ASSSVSDTQY
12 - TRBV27 ASRLDRLAYEQY
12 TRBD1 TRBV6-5 ASSPGQGRKPQH
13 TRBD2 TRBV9 ASSVGGGRYNEQF
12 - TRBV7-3 ASSLGATNYGYT
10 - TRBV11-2 ASSLRSYEQY
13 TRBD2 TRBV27 ASSPYRGEFETQY
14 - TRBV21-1 ASSIGGRQGADTQY
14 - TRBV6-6 ASRTTFPRSTDTQY
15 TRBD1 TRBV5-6 ASTGINRDRVSYEQY
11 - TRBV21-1 ASSEGENQPQH
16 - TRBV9 ASSVGILRDSVRETQY
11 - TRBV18 ASSEDLFYGYT
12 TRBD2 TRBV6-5 ASSPGGGTGELF
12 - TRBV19 ASRQGRQTGELF
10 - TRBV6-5 ASSVQGYEQY